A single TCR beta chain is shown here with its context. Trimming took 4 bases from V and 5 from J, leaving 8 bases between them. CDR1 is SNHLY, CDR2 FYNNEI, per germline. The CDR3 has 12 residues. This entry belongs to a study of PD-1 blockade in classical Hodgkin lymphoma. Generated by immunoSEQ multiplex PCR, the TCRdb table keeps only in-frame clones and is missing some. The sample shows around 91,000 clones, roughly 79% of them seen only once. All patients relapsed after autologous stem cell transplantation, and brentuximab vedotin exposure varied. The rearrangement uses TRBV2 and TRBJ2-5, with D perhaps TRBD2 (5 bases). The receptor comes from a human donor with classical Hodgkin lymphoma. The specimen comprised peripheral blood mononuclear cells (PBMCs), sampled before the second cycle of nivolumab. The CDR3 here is CASSVRGETQYF. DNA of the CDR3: TGTGCCAGCAGTGTTCGAGGGGAGACCCAGTACTTC. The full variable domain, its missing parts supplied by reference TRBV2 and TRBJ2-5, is EPEVTQTPSHQVTQMGQEVILRCVPISNHLYFYWYRQILGQKVEFLVSFYNNEISEKSEIFDDQFSVERPDGSNFTLKIRSTKLEDSAMYFCASSVRGETQYFGPGTRLLVL.